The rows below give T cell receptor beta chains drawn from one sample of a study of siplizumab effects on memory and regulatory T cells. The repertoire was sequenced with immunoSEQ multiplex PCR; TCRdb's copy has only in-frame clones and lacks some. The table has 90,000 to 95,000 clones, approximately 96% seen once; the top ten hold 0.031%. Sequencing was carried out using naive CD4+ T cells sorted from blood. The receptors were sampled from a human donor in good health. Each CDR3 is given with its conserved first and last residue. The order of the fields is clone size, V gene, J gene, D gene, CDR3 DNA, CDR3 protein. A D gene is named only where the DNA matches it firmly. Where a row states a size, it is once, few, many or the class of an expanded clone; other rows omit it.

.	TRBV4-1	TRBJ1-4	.	TGCGCCAGCAGCCAAGTTGGACCGCTTAATGAAAAACTGTTTTTT	CASSQVGPLNEKLFF
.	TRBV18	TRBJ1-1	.	TGTGCCAGCTCACCAATGGTCCCGGGGACTGAAGCTTTCTTT	CASSPMVPGTEAFF
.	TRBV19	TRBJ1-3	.	TGTGCCAGTAGGACACAGGGAAACACCATATATTTT	CASRTQGNTIYF
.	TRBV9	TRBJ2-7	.	TGTGCCAGCAGCGCACCAGACTCCTACGAGCAGTACTTC	CASSAPDSYEQYF
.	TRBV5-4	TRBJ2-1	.	TGTGCCAGCAGCTTGGGGACGTCGTCCTACAATGAGCAGTTCTTC	CASSLGTSSYNEQFF
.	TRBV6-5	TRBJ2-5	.	TGTGCCAGCAGTCTCCCGGGGACAGAGACCCAGTACTTC	CASSLPGTETQYF
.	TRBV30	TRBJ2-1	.	TGTGCCTGGAGTGTTGGACAGAGCTCCTACAATGAGCAGTTCTTC	CAWSVGQSSYNEQFF
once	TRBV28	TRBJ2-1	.	TGTGCCAGCATTGACACCCGCTCCTACAATGAGCAGTTCTTC	CASIDTRSYNEQFF
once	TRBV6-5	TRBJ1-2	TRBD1	TGTGCCAGCAGTTACCGGGGACAGTGGGCGGGAGGCTACACCTTC	CASSYRGQWAGGYTF
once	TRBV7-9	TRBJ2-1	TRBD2	TGTGCCAGCAGCCCTCAGCGGGGGGTTGACGAGCAGTTCTTC	CASSPQRGVDEQFF
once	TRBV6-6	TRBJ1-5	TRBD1	TGTGCCAGCCACACGGGACAGGAGAATCAGCCCCAGCATTTT	CASHTGQENQPQHF
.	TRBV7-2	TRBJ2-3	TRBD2	TGTGCCAGCAGCTTAACTCGCGGGGGGACAGATACGCAGTATTTT	CASSLTRGGTDTQYF
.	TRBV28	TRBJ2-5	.	TGTGCCAGCAGTCAGACAGAAGGCTGGAGGGCCCAGTACTTC	CASSQTEGWRAQYF
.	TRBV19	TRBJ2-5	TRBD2	TGTGCCAGTAGTATATGGGGGGGAGGCGAGACCCAGTACTTC	CASSIWGGGETQYF
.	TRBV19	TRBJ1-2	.	TGTGCCAGTAGTATGGGAGGGAATGGCTACACCTTC	CASSMGGNGYTF
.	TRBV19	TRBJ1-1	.	TGTGCCAGTACCCCGGGGCCCGGGAGTGCTTTCTTT	CASTPGPGSAFF
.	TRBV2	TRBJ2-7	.	TGTGCCAGCAAAGAGGGCGACGCCTACGAGCAGTACTTC	CASKEGDAYEQYF
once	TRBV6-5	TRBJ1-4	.	TGTGCCAGCAGTACAGGGTTGGAAGAAAAACTGTTTTTT	CASSTGLEEKLFF
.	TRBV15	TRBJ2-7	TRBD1	TGTGCCACCAGCCCCCTTGGCGGGACAGGGTACCACGAGCAGTACTTC	CATSPLGGTGYHEQYF
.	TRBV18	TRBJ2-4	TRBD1	TGTGCCAGCTCAGACAGGGGTTTAGCCAAAAACATTCAGTACTTC	CASSDRGLAKNIQYF